Following are 29 T cell receptor beta chains from one sample sequenced in a study of blood T cell repertoires in COVID-19. Some clones are missing from TCRdb's copy, which holds only in-frame ones; the method was immunoSEQ multiplex PCR. This sample yields 55,000 to 65,000 clones, of which roughly 87% are seen a single time; about 5.1% belongs to the top ten. The material sequenced was peripheral blood. Receptor source: a man at least 80 years old in a cohort sampled during active COVID-19.

This clone showed up just a few times. The chain joins TRBV30 to TRBJ2-1, with TRBD2 matching 11 bases. This CDR3 spans 15 amino acids. V trimming: 3 bases; J trimming: 7 bases; junction bases outside the gene matches: 8. Germline CDR1 and CDR2: GTSNPN and SVGIG (reference sequence). In DNA form, the CDR3 reads TGTGCCTGGAGACTAGCGGGGGTCACGGGGAATGAGCAGTTCTTC. It yields the protein CAWRLAGVTGNEQFF.

This clone was seen a few times. J is TRBJ2-7 and V is TRBV7-8; D is ambiguous. The CDR3 is 13 amino acids. The germline gives CDR1 SGHVS, CDR2 FQNEAQ. V was pared by 5 bases and J by 3 bases, with 11 bases between. CDR3 sequence: CASSPGSYYEQYF. CDR3 DNA sequence: TGTGCCAGCAGCCCCGGGTCGTACTACGAGCAGTACTTC.

The chain uses TRBV7-9 and TRBJ2-3; D may be TRBD2 (6 bases). V was clipped by 5 bases and J by 0 bases, with 12 bases between them. Germline V gene lookup returns CDR1 SEHNR and CDR2 FQNEAQ (reference sequence). CDR3 length: 15 amino acids. CDR3 nucleotide sequence: TGTGCCAGCAGCACGGGACTTCCTAGCACAGATACGCAGTATTTT. It yields the protein CASSTGLPSTDTQYF.

This clone was seen once. The V gene is TRBV3-1 (or the pseudogene TRBV3-2), the J gene TRBJ1-2, with 9 nucleotides matching TRBD1. With V trimmed by 4 bases and J by 8 bases, 8 bases remained unmatched. This CDR3 is 14 amino acids long. CDR1 is LGHDT, CDR2 YNNKEL, per germline (reference sequence). For the CDR3, the DNA is TGTGCCAGCAGCCCGCGGACAGGGGCAGGAGGCTACACCTTC. Protein product: CASSPRTGAGGYTF.

V and J are TRBV4-3 and TRBJ1-1, with a tentative D call TRBD1 (6 bases). The V end lost 9 bases, the J end lost 1 base, and 15 bases lay between the germline ends. Germline V gene sequence: CDR1 LGHNA, CDR2 YSLEER. The CDR3 loop spans 14 amino acids. The CDR3 protein is CASIVRTENTEAFF. The CDR3 nucleotides read TGCGCCAGTATAGTCCGGACAGAGAACACTGAAGCTTTCTTT.

The chain combines TRBV6-6 with TRBJ1-2; D is unclear. The CDR3 consists of 13 residues. Germline V gene lookup returns CDR1 MNHNY and CDR2 SVGAGI (reference sequence). Trimming stripped 2 bases from V and 6 bases from J, with 10 bases between. Here the CDR3 DNA reads TGTGCCAGCAGTTACCCCAGACTGGATGGCTACACCTTC. The encoded protein is CASSYPRLDGYTF.

The genes are TRBV6-6 and TRBJ1-1; no reliable D call. V was clipped by 7 bases and J by 3 bases, with 12 bases between them. The CDR3 extends over 13 amino acids. CDR1 and CDR2 from the germline V gene are MNHNY and SVGAGI (reference sequence). The CDR3 here is CASTPAGYTEAFF. CDR3 sequence (DNA): TGTGCCAGCACCCCGGCGGGGTACACTGAAGCTTTCTTT.

The CDR3 loop reads CASSNRVRGDQPQHF. In DNA, the CDR3 is TGTGCCAGTAGTAACAGGGTCCGTGGCGATCAGCCCCAGCATTTT. The chain employs TRBV19 and TRBJ1-5; a possible D gene is TRBD1 (6 bases). Trimming took 4 bases from V and 5 from J, leaving 15 bases between them. Germline CDR1 reads LNHDA; CDR2 reads SQIVND (reference sequence). This CDR3 comprises 15 residues.

The V gene is TRBV5-1, the J gene TRBJ2-3; no reliable D call. Germline V gene lookup returns CDR1 SGHRS and CDR2 YFSETQ. This CDR3 spans 16 amino acids. Between the trimmed V and J ends, which lost 0 bases and 2 bases, there was a span of 13 bases. The chain's CDR3 is CASSLASGTNTDTQYF. CDR3 nucleotide sequence: TGCGCCAGCAGCTTGGCGTCAGGTACAAACACAGATACGCAGTATTTT.

The chain carries TRBV6-4 and TRBJ1-5; D is possibly TRBD1 (5 bases). This CDR3 spans 16 amino acids. Per the germline V gene, CDR1 is MRHNA and CDR2 is SNTAGT. Trimming took 1 base from V and 4 from J, leaving 14 bases between them. Here the CDR3 DNA reads TGTGCCAGCAGTGACTGGCGCGGGGGGAGAAATCAGCCCCAGCATTTT. Protein: CASSDWRGGRNQPQHF.

Only a few counts were recorded for this clone. The J gene is TRBJ2-7, the V gene TRBV9; possible D gene TRBD2, 5 bases. Deletions cut 4 bases from V and 4 bases from J, with 9 bases between. Germline CDR1 reads SGDLS; CDR2 reads YYNGEE. This CDR3 contains 12 residues. CDR3 nucleotides: TGTGCCAGCAGCTCGCCGGGGTACGAGCAGTACTTC. Amino acids: CASSSPGYEQYF.

This clone was seen once. V and J are TRBV19 and TRBJ1-1, with 7 bases fitting TRBD1. In germline, CDR1 is LNHDA, CDR2 SQIVND (reference sequence). The J segment lost 0 bases and the V segment lost 4 bases, leaving 5 bases of the junction unmatched. CDR3 length: 15 amino acids. In nucleotides, the CDR3 is TGTGCCAGTAGTAAGTCAGGGGGTATGAACACTGAAGCTTTCTTT. Translating it yields CASSKSGGMNTEAFF.

J is TRBJ1-1 and V is TRBV10-3; possible D gene TRBD1, 6 bases. The CDR3 is made up of 13 amino acids. Germline CDR1 ENHRY, CDR2 SYGVKD. The V gene lost 4 bases and the J gene lost 8 bases, with 14 bases spanning the gap. The CDR3 is CAISGREGQEAFF. The CDR3 nucleotides are TGTGCCATCAGTGGGCGAGAGGGACAAGAAGCTTTCTTT.

This chain uses TRBV20-1 with TRBJ2-7; 9 bases align to TRBD2. Per germline, CDR1 DFQATT and CDR2 SNEGSKA (reference sequence). V shed 3 bases, J shed 6 bases, and the junction held 12 bases outside the gene matches. The CDR3 extends over 15 amino acids. CDR3 sequence reads: CSASRNQGTSPEQYF. Written as DNA, the CDR3 is TGCAGTGCTAGTAGGAACCAGGGGACTAGCCCCGAGCAGTACTTC.

The chain couples TRBV6-6 to TRBJ2-5, with 11 bases fitting TRBD1. The CDR3 is made up of 15 amino acids. J was trimmed by 5 bases and V by 6 bases; bases with no gene match: 8. Germline CDR1 reads MNHNY; CDR2 reads SVGAGI (reference sequence). CDR3 amino acids: CASSFRTGGQETQYF. The CDR3 DNA is TGTGCCAGCAGCTTTCGGACAGGGGGCCAGGAGACCCAGTACTTC.

V usage is TRBV11-1 and J usage is TRBJ2-3, with 9 bases identical to TRBD1. Germline loops: CDR1 SGHAT, CDR2 FQDESV (reference sequence). Trimming removed 3 bases from V and 4 bases from J; junction bases left unmatched: 8. The CDR3 sequence is 16 residues long. The DNA of the CDR3 is TGTGCCAGCAGCTTGCCGGGACAGGGACGCGCAGATACGCAGTATTTT. This translates into CASSLPGQGRADTQYF. The full variable domain, rest sourced from reference TRBV11-1 and TRBJ2-3, is EAEVAQSPRYKITEKSQAVAFWCDPISGHATLYWYRQILGQGPELLVQFQDESVVDDSQLPKDRFSAERLKGVDSTLKIQPAELGDSAMYLCASSLPGQGRADTQYFGPGTRLTVL.

The V and J genes are TRBV19 and TRBJ2-1; 8 bases match TRBD1. The junction had 6 bases not matched to a gene; V was cut back by 5 bases and J by 0 bases. The CDR3 totals 16 residues. Germline V gene data show CDR1 as LNHDA and CDR2 as SQIVND (reference sequence). CDR3 in DNA: TGTGCCAGTAGTCCCAGGGGGCCGAGCTCCTACAATGAGCAGTTCTTC. Translation: CASSPRGPSSYNEQFF.

The CDR3 region has the DNA TGTGCCAGCAGCCAGTGGACTAGCGGTGATAAGTTTCATGAGCAGTTCTTC. The encoded protein is CASSQWTSGDKFHEQFF. This rearrangement joins TRBV3-1 (or the pseudogene TRBV3-2) to TRBJ2-1; 10 positions agree with TRBD2. This CDR3 has 17 residues. V dropped 3 bases and J dropped 8; count of bases not matched to a gene: 13. Germline values: CDR1 LGHDT, CDR2 YNNKEL (reference sequence).

This chain links TRBV5-8 with TRBJ2-2; 7 positions agree with TRBD1. V lost 0 bases to trimming and J lost 3 bases; unmatched junction nucleotides: 2. This CDR3 has 15 amino acids. Germline-derived CDR1 and CDR2 are SGHTS and YDEGEE. CDR3 nucleotides: TGTGCCAGCAGCTTGGGGACAGGAGACACCGGGGAGCTGTTTTTT. Translation: CASSLGTGDTGELFF.

This clone was recorded once. The rearrangement uses TRBV7-9 and TRBJ2-3, with TRBD2 matching over 8 bases. Germline lookup yields CDR1 SEHNR and CDR2 FQNEAQ (reference sequence). V was pared by 0 bases and J by 2 bases, with 7 bases of the junction left unmatched. The CDR3 consists of 17 residues. CDR3 protein: CASSLAYSGAHTDTQYF. The CDR3, as DNA: TGTGCCAGCAGCTTAGCGTATAGCGGGGCACACACAGATACGCAGTATTTT. The whole variable domain, remainder taken from reference TRBV7-9 and TRBJ2-3, is DTGVSQNPRHKITKRGQNVTFRCDPISEHNRLYWYRQTLGQGPEFLTYFQNEAQLEKSRLLSDRFSAERPKGSFSTLEIQRTEQGDSAMYLCASSLAYSGAHTDTQYFGPGTRLTVL.

V and J are TRBV19 and TRBJ2-7, with 7 bases identical to TRBD1. Germline values: CDR1 LNHDA, CDR2 SQIVND (reference sequence). The junction had 8 bases not matched to a gene; V was cut back by 5 bases and J by 7 bases. The CDR3 has 13 residues. CDR3 sequence reads: CASSETGSREQYF. In DNA form, the CDR3 reads TGTGCCAGTAGTGAGACAGGGTCGCGGGAGCAGTACTTC.

This clone has only a few counts. The V gene is TRBV5-1, the J gene TRBJ2-7; 11 bases align to TRBD1. V lost 4 bases, J lost 5 bases, and 5 bases stayed unmatched. The germline gives CDR1 SGHRS, CDR2 YFSETQ. There are 14 residues in the CDR3. CDR3: CASSIRTGGDEQYF. Here the CDR3 DNA reads TGCGCCAGCAGCATCCGGACAGGGGGCGACGAGCAGTACTTC.

V usage is TRBV7-3 and J usage is TRBJ2-2, with 7 positions matching TRBD1. V was pared by 1 base and J by 4 bases, with 3 bases of the junction left unmatched. In germline, CDR1 is SGHTA, CDR2 FQGTGA. The CDR3 runs to 15 residues. The CDR3 region is CASSLKGAGTGELFF. The DNA of the CDR3 is TGTGCCAGCAGCTTAAAGGGGGCTGGCACCGGGGAGCTGTTTTTT.

The V and J genes are TRBV9 and TRBJ2-3; 7 nucleotides match TRBD2. The CDR3 totals 16 residues. Trimming took 1 base from V and 1 from J; bases not matched to a gene: 6. Germline assignment: CDR1 SGDLS and CDR2 YYNGEE. CDR3 nucleotide sequence: TGTGCCAGCAGCGTACCCTTTGGGGGGGGCACAGATACGCAGTATTTT. This sequence encodes CASSVPFGGGTDTQYF.

This clone occurred once. The CDR3 spells CASSLEAGGSKTQYF. The CDR3 DNA reads as TGTGCCAGCAGCTTGGAGGCAGGGGGCTCGAAGACCCAGTACTTC. This chain uses TRBV5-4 with TRBJ2-5; 8 bases are shared with TRBD1. J was trimmed by 6 bases and V by 0 bases; bases with no gene match: 7. Germline values: CDR1 SGHNT, CDR2 YYREEE (reference sequence). The CDR3 contains 15 residues.

This clone came up once. The chain employs TRBV9 and TRBJ1-5; TRBD1 aligns across 9 bases. The V gene's germline CDR1 is SGDLS and CDR2 YYNGEE. CDR3 length equals 14 residues. Unmatched junction bases numbered 2, after V lost 3 bases and J lost 4 bases. CDR3 region: CASSAGQGNQPQHF. As DNA, the CDR3 is TGTGCCAGCAGCGCGGGACAGGGTAATCAGCCCCAGCATTTT.

The V call is TRBV29-1, the J call TRBJ1-4, with 11 bases matching TRBD1. Germline CDR1 reads SQVTM; CDR2 reads ANQGSEA. The CDR3 contains 14 residues. V lost 7 bases to trimming and J lost 8 bases; unmatched junction nucleotides: 9. CDR3 residues: CSGNTGTGGEKLFF. CDR3 bases: TGCAGCGGGAATACCGGGACAGGGGGAGAAAAACTGTTTTTT. Together with reference TRBV29-1 and TRBJ1-4, the CDR3 gives the full variable domain: SAVISQKPSRDICQRGTSLTIQCQVDSQVTMMFWYRQQPGQSLTLIATANQGSEATYESGFVIDKFPISRPNLTFSTLTVSNMSPEDSSIYLCSGNTGTGGEKLFFGSGTQLSVL.

This chain uses TRBV9 with TRBJ1-6, with D uncertain. CDR1 is SGDLS, CDR2 YYNGEE, per germline. This CDR3 comprises 14 residues. The germline V and J ends were trimmed by 0 bases and 10 bases, with 11 bases remaining between them. CDR3 nucleotide sequence: TGTGCCAGCAGCGTAGGAGGGTTGCGATCACCCCTCCACTTT. Amino acid sequence: CASSVGGLRSPLHF.

The chain recombines TRBV19 with TRBJ1-5, with 8 positions matching TRBD1. V gave up 7 bases and J gave up 1 base; unmatched junction bases: 6. Germline-derived CDR1 and CDR2 are LNHDA and SQIVND (reference sequence). The CDR3 has 15 amino acids. This chain's CDR3 is CASTDRGGSNQPQHF. For the CDR3, the DNA is TGTGCCAGTACTGACAGGGGTGGGAGCAATCAGCCCCAGCATTTT.